This TCR beta chain was obtained from a study of T cell repertoires in cytomegalovirus infection. Study-wide background: The authors relied on CMV epitopes, both recently identified HLA-C-restricted and well-studied HLA-B-restricted. Carrying CMV and the relevant HLA type showed in public TCR beta signatures.

The CDR3 is made up of 17 amino acids. Germline lookup yields CDR1 SEHNR and CDR2 FQNEAQ (reference sequence). Trimming at V came to 5 bases and at J to 7 bases, leaving 14 bases not matched to a gene. Study-wide findings and caveats: Individuals carrying CMV plus the relevant HLA were identified by cumulative frequency of public TCR beta families.

This clonotype was detected only a few times. The target antigen is unknown. From the reads, TCRdb called clonotypes with MiXCR, one entry per CDR3 protein. The profile shows roughly 120,000 distinct CDR3 sequences, under 35% of them singletons. The TCR comes from a human donor in good health (CMV status not recorded). Some clones in this sample may be carry-over from other donors' samples. The chain is built from TRBV7-9 and TRBJ2-2; TRBD1 agrees at 9 bases. Here the sequenced sample was CD8+ T cells from cultured PBMCs, taken from culture after CMV antigen stimulation. CDR3 loop: CASSPRQDRGTGGELFF. The CDR3 coding sequence is TGTGCCAGCAGCCCGCGGCAGGACAGGGGAACTGGCGGGGAGCTGTTTTTT.